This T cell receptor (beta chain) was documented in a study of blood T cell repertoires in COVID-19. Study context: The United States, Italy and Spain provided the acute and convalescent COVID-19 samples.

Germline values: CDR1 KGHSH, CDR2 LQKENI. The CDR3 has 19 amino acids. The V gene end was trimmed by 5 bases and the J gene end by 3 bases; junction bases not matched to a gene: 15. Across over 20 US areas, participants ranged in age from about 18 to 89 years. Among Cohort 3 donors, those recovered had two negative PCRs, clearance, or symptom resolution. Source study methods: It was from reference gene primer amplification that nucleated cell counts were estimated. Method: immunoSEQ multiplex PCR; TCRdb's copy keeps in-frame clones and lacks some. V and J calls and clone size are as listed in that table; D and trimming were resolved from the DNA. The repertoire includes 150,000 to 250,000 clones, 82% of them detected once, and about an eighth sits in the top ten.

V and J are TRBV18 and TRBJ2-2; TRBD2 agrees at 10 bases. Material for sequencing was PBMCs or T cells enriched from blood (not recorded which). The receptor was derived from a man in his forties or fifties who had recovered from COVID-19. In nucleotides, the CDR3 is TGTGCCAGCTCAAGTTCTTCGGCTAGCGGGAGAGGGGACACCGGGGAGCTGTTTTTT. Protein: CASSSSSASGRGDTGELFF.